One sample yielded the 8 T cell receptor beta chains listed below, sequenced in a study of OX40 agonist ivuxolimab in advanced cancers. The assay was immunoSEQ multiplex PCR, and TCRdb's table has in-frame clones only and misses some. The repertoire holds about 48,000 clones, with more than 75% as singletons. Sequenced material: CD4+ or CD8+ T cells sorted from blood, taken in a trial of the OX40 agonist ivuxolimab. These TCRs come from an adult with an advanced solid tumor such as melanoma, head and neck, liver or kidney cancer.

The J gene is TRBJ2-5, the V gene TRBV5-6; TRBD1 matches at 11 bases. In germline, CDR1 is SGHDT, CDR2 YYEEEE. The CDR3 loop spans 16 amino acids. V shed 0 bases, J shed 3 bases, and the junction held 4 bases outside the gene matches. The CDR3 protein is CASSLADRGRKETQYF. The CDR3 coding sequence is TGTGCCAGCAGCTTGGCGGACAGGGGGCGGAAAGAGACCCAGTACTTC.

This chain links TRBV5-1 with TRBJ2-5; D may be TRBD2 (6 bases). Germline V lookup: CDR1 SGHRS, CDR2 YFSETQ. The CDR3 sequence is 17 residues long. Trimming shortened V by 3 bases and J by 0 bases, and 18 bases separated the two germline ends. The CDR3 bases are TGCGCCAGCAGCTCTGGCCAGGGAGGCATGTACCAAGAGACCCAGTACTTC. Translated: CASSSGQGGMYQETQYF.

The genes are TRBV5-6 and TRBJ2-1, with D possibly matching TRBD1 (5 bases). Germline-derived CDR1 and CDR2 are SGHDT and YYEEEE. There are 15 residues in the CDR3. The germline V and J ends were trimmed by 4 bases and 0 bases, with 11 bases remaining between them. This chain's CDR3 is CASSQGANSYNEQFF. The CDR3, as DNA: TGTGCCAGCAGCCAGGGCGCCAACTCCTACAATGAGCAGTTCTTC. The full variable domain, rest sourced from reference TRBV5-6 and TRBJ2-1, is DAGVTQSPTHLIKTRGQQVTLRCSPKSGHDTVSWYQQALGQGPQFIFQYYEEEERQRGNFPDRFSGHQFPNYSSELNVNALLLGDSALYLCASSQGANSYNEQFFGPGTRLTVL.

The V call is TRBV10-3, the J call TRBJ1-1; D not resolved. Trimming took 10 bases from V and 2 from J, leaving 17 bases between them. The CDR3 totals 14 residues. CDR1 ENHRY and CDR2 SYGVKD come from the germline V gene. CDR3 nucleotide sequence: TGTGCCACCCGGCCGGCAGCGGGAAACACTGAAGCTTTCTTT. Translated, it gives CATRPAAGNTEAFF.

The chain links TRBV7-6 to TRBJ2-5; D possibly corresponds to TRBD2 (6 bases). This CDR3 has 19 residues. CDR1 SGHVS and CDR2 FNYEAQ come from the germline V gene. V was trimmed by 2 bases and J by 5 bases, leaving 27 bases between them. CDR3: CASSLLVELGTPGGETQYF. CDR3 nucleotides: TGTGCCAGCAGCTTATTAGTCGAGCTTGGCACTCCCGGAGGGGAGACCCAGTACTTC.

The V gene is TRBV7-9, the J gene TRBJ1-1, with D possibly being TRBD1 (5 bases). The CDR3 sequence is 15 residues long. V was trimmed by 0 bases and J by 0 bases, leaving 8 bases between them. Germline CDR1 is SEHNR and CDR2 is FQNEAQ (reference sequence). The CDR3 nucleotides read TGTGCCAGCAGCTTAGCCGAGGGGATGAACACTGAAGCTTTCTTT. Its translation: CASSLAEGMNTEAFF.

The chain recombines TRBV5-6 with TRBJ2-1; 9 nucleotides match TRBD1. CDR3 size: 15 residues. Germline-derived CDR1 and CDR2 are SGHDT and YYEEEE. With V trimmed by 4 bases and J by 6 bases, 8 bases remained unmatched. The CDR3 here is CASSDAGTGFNEQFF. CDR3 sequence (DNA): TGTGCCAGCAGCGACGCCGGGACAGGGTTCAATGAGCAGTTCTTC. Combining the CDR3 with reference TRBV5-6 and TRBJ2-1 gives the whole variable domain DAGVTQSPTHLIKTRGQQVTLRCSPKSGHDTVSWYQQALGQGPQFIFQYYEEEERQRGNFPDRFSGHQFPNYSSELNVNALLLGDSALYLCASSDAGTGFNEQFFGPGTRLTVL.

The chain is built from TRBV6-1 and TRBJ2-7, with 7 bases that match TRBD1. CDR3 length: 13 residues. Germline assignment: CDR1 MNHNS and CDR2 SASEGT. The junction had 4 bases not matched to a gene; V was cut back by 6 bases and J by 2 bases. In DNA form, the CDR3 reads TGTGCCAGCAGGGGGACAGCAGCCTACGAGCAGTACTTC. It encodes CASRGTAAYEQYF.